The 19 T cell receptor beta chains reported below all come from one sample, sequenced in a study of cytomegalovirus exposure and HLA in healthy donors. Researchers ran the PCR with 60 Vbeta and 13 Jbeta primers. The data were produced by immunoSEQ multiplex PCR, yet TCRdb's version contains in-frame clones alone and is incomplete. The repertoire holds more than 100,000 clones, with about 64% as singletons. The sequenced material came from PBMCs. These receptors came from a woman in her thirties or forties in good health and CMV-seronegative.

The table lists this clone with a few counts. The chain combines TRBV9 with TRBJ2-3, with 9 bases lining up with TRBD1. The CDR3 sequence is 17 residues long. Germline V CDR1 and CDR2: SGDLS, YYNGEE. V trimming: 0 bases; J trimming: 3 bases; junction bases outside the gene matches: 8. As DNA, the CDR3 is TGTGCCAGCAGCGTAGAGGGTTGGGGACAGGGAACAGATACGCAGTATTTT. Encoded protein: CASSVEGWGQGTDTQYF. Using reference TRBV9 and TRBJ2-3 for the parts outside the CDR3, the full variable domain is DSGVTQTPKHLITATGQRVTLRCSPRSGDLSVYWYQQSLDQGLQFLIQYYNGEERAKGNILERFSAQQFPDLHSELNLSSLELGDSALYFCASSVEGWGQGTDTQYFGPGTRLTVL.

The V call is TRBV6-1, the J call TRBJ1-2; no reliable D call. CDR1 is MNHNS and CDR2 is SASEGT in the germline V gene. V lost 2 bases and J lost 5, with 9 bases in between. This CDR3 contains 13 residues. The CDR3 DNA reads TGTGCCAGCAGTGAAAGGCGGGGATATGGCTACACCTTC. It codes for CASSERRGYGYTF.

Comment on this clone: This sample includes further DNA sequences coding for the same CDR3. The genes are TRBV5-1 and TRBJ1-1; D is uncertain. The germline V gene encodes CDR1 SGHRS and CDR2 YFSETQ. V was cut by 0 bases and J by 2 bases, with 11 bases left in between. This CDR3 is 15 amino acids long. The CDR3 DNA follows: TGCGCCAGCAGCTTGGCGGGAGGGCCTAACACTGAAGCTTTCTTT. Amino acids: CASSLAGGPNTEAFF.

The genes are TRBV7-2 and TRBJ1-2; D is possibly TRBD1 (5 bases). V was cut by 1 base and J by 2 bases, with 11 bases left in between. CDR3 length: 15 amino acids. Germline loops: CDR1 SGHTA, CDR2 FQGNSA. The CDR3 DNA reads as TGTGCCAGCAGCTTAGGTCCGGCAGGGAACTATGGCTACACCTTC. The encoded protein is CASSLGPAGNYGYTF.

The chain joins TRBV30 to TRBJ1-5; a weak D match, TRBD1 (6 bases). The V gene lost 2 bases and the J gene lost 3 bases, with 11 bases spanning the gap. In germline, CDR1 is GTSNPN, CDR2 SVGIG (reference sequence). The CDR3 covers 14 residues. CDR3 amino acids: CAWSPTGSNQPQHF. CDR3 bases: TGTGCCTGGAGTCCCACAGGGTCCAATCAGCCCCAGCATTTT.

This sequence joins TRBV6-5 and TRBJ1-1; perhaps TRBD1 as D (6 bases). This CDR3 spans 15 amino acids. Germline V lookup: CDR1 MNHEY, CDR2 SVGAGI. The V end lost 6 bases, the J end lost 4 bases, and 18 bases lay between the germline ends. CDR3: CASRHDRLLTTEAFF. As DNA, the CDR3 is TGTGCCAGCAGACATGACAGGTTATTGACCACTGAAGCTTTCTTT.

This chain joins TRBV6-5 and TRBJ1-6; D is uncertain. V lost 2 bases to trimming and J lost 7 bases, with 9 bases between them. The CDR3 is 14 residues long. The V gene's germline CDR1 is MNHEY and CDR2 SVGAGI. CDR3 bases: TGTGCCAGCAGTTACACCAGGTCAAATTCACCCCTCCACTTT. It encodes CASSYTRSNSPLHF.

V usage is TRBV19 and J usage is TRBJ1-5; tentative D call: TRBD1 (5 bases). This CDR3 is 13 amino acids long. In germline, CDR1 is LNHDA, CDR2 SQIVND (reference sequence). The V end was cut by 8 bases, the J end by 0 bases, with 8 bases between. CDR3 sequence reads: CASGDYSNQPQHF. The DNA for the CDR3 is TGTGCCAGTGGGGACTATAGCAATCAGCCCCAGCATTTT.

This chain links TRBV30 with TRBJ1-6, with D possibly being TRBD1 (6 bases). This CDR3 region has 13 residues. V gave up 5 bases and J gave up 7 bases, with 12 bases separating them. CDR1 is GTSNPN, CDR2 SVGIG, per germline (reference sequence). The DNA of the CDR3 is TGTGCCTGGCTACAGGGAAGGAATTCACCCCTCCACTTT. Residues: CAWLQGRNSPLHF.

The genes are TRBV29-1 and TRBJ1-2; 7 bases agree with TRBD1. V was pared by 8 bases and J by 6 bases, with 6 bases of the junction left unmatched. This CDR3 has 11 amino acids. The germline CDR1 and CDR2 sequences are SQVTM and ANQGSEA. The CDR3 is CSLATGNGYTF. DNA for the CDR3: TGCAGCCTAGCGACAGGGAATGGCTACACCTTC.

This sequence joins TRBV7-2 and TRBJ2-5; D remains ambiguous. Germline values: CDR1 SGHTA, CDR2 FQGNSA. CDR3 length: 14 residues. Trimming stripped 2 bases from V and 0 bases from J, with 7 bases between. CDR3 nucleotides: TGTGCCAGCAGCTTAAGGAGTTACCAAGAGACCCAGTACTTC. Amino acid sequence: CASSLRSYQETQYF. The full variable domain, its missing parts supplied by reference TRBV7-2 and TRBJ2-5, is GAGVSQSPSNKVTEKGKDVELRCDPISGHTALYWYRQSLGQGLEFLIYFQGNSAPDKSGLPSDRFSAERTGGSVSTLTIQRTQQEDSAVYLCASSLRSYQETQYFGPGTRLLVL.

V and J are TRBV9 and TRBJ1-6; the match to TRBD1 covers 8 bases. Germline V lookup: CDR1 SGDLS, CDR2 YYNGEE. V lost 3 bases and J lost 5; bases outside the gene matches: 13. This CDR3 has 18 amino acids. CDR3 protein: CASSAFGQGRANNSPLHF. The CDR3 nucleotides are TGTGCCAGCAGCGCCTTTGGACAGGGTAGGGCGAATAATTCACCCCTCCACTTT. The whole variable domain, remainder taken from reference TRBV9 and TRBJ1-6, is DSGVTQTPKHLITATGQRVTLRCSPRSGDLSVYWYQQSLDQGLQFLIQYYNGEERAKGNILERFSAQQFPDLHSELNLSSLELGDSALYFCASSAFGQGRANNSPLHFGNGTRLTVT.

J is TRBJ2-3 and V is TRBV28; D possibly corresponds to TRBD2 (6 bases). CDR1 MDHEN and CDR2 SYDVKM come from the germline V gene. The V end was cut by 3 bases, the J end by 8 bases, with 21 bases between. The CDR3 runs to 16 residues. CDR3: CASSLEGRRIRSTQYF. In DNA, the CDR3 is TGTGCCAGCAGTTTGGAGGGGCGGAGGATAAGGAGTACGCAGTATTTT.

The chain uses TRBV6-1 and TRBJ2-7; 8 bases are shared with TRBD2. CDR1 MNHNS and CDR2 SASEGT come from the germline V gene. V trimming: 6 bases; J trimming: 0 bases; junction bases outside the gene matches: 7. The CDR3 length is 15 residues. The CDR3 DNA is TGTGCCAGCAGGCTAGCGGGTGGTAGCTCCTACGAGCAGTACTTC. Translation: CASRLAGGSSYEQYF.

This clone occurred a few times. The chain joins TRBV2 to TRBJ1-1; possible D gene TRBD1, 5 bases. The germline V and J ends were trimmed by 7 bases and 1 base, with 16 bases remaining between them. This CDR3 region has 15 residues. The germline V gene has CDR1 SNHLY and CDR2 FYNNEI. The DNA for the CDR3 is TGTGCCAGCACCCTACACCCGCAGGGGAACACTGAAGCTTTCTTT. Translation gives CASTLHPQGNTEAFF.

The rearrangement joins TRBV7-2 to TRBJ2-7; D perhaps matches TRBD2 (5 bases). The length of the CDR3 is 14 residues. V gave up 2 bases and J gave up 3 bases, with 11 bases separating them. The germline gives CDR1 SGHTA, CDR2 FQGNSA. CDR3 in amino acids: CASSLRRGVYEQYF. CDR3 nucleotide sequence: TGTGCCAGCAGCTTACGCCGGGGAGTCTACGAGCAGTACTTC.

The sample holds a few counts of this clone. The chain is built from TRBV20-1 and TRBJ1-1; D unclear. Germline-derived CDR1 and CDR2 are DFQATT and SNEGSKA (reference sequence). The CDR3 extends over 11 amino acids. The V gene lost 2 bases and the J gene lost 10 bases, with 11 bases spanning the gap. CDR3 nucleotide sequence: TGCAGTGCTAGACCCTCCCTCCGAGCTTTCTTT. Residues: CSARPSLRAFF.

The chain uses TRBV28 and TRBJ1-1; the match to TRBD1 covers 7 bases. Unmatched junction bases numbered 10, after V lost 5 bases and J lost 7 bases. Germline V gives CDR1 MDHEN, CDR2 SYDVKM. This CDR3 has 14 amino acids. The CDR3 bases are TGTGCCAGCAGTCGCGCGGGACAGATAAGTGAAGCTTTCTTT. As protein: CASSRAGQISEAFF. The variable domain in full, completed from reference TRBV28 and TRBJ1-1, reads DVKVTQSSRYLVKRTGEKVFLECVQDMDHENMFWYRQDPGLGLRLIYFSYDVKMKEKGDIPEGYSVSREKKERFSLILESASTNQTSMYLCASSRAGQISEAFFGQGTRLTVV.

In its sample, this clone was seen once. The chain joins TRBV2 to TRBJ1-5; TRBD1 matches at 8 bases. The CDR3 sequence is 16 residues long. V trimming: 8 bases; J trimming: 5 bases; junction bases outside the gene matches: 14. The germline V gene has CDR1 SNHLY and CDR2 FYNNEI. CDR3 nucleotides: TGTGCCAGCCGGAGAGGATTGGGACAGGAATATCAGCCCCAGCATTTT. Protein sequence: CASRRGLGQEYQPQHF.